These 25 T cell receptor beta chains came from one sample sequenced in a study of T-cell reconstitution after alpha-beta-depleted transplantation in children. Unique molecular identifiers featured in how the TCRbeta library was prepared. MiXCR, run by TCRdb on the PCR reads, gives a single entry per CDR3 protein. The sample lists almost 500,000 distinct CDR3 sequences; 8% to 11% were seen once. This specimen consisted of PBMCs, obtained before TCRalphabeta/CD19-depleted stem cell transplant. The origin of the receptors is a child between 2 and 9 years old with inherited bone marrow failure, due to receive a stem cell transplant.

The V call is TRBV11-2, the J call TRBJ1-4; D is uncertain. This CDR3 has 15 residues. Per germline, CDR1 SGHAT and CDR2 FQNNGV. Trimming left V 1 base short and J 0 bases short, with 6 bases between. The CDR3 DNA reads TGTGCCAGCAGCTTAGCGAGGGCAACTAATGAAAAACTGTTTTTT. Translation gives CASSLARATNEKLFF.

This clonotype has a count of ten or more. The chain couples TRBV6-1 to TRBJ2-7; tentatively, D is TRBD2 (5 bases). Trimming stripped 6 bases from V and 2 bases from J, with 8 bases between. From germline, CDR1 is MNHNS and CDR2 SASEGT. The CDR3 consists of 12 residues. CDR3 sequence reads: CASSAAAYEQYF. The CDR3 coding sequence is TGTGCCAGCAGCGCAGCGGCCTACGAGCAGTACTTC.

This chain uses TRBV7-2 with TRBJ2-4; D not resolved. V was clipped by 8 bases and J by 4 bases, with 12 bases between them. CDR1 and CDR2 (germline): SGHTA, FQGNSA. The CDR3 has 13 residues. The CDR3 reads CASGFFWKNIQYF. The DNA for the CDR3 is TGTGCCAGCGGGTTTTTCTGGAAAAACATTCAGTACTTC.

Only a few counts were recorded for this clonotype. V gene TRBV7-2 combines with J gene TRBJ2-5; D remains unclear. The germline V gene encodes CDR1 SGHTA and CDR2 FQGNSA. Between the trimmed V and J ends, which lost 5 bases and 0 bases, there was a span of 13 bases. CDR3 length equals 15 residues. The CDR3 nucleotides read TGTGCCAGCAGCCGGACGACGCTGAACCAAGAGACCCAGTACTTC. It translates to CASSRTTLNQETQYF.

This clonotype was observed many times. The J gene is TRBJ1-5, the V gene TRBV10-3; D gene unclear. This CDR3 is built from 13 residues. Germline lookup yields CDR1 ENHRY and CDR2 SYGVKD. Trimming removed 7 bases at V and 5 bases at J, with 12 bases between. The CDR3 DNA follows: TGTGCCATCACCCGACGATGGGATCAGCCCCAGCATTTT. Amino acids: CAITRRWDQPQHF.

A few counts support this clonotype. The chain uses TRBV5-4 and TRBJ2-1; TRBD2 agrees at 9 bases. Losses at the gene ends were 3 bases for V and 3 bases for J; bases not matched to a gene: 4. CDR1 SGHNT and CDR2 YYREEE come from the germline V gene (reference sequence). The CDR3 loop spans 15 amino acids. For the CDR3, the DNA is TGTGCCAGCAGCTCAGCGGGAGGATTCTACAATGAGCAGTTCTTC. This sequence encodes CASSSAGGFYNEQFF. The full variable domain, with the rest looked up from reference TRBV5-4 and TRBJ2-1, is ETGVTQSPTHLIKTRGQQVTLRCSSQSGHNTVSWYQQALGQGPQFIFQYYREEENGRGNFPPRFSGLQFPNYSSELNVNALELDDSALYLCASSSAGGFYNEQFFGPGTRLTVL.

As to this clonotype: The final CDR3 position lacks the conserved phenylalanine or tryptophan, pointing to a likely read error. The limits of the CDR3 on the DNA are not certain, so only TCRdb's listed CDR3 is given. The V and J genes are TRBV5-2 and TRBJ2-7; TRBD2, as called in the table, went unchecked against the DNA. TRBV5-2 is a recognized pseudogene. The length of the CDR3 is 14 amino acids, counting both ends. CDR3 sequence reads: CAMGPGLISYEQYC.

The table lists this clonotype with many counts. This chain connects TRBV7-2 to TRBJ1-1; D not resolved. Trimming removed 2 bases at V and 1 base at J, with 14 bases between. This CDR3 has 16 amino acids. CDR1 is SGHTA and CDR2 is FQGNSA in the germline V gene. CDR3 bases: TGTGCCAGCAGCTTAACCCTACAGATTACGAACACTGAAGCTTTCTTT. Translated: CASSLTLQITNTEAFF.

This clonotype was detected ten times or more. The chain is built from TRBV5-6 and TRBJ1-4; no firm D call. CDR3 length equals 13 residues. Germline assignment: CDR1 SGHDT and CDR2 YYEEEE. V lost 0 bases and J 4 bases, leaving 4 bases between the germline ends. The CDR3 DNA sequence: TGTGCCAGCAGCTTGGGTCTTAATGAAAAACTGTTTTTT. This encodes CASSLGLNEKLFF.

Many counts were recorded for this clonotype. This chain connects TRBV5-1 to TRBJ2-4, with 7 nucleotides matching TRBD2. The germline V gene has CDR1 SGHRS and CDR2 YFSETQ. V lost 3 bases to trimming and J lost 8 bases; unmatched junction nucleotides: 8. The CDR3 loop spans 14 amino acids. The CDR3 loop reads CASSSVAGADIQYF. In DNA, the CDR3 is TGCGCCAGCAGCTCGGTGGCGGGAGCGGACATTCAGTACTTC.

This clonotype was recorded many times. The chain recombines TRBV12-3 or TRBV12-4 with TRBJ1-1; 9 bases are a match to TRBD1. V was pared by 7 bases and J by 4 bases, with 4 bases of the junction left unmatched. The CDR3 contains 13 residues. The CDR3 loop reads CASNRQGGTEAFF. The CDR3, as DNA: TGTGCCAGCAACCGACAGGGGGGCACTGAAGCTTTCTTT.

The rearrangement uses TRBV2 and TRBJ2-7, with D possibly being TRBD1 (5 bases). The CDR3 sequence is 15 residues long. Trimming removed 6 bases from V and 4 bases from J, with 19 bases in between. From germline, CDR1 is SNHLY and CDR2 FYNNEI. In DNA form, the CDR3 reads TGTGCCAGCAGAGAAACAGGATTACGGGTGTACGAGCAGTACTTC. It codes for CASRETGLRVYEQYF.

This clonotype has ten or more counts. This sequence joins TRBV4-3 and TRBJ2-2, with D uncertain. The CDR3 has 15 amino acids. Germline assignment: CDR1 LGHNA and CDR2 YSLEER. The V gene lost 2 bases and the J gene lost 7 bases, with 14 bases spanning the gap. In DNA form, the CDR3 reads TGCGCCAGCAGCCAAATCCTCGCGAAGGGCGGGGAGCTGTTTTTT. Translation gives CASSQILAKGGELFF.

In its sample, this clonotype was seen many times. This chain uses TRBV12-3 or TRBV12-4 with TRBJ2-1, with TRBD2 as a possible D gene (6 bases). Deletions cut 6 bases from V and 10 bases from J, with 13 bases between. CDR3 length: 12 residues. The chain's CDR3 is CASRPSAGEQFF. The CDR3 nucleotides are TGTGCCAGCAGACCCTCCGCGGGAGAGCAGTTCTTC.

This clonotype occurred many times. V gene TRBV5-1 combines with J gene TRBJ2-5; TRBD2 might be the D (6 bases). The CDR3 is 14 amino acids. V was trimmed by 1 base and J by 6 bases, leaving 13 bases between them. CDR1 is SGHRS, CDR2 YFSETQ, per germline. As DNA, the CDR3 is TGCGCCAGCAGCTTGTTGAGGGAGGCGAAGACCCAGTACTTC. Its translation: CASSLLREAKTQYF.

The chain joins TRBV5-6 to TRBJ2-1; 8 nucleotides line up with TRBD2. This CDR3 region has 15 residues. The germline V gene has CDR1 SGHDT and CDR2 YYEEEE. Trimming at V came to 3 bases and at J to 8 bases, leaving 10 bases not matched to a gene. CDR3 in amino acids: CASSWGTSYRDEQFF. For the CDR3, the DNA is TGTGCCAGCAGCTGGGGGACTAGTTATAGAGATGAGCAGTTCTTC. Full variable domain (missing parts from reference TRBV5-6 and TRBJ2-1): DAGVTQSPTHLIKTRGQQVTLRCSPKSGHDTVSWYQQALGQGPQFIFQYYEEEERQRGNFPDRFSGHQFPNYSSELNVNALLLGDSALYLCASSWGTSYRDEQFFGPGTRLTVL.

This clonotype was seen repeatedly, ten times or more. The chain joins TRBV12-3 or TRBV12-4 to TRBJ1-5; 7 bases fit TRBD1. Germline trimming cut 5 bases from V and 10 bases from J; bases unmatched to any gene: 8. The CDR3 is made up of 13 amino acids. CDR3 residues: CASSDRDRGPQHF. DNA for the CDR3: TGTGCCAGCAGTGACAGGGACCGGGGTCCCCAGCATTTT.

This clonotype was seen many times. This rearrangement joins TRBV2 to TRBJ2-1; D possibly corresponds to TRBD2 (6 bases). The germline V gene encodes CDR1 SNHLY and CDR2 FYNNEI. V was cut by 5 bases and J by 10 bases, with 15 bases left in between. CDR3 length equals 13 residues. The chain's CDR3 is CASSPGTPGEQFF. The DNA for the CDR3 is TGTGCCAGCAGTCCCGGGACTCCCGGGGAGCAGTTCTTC.

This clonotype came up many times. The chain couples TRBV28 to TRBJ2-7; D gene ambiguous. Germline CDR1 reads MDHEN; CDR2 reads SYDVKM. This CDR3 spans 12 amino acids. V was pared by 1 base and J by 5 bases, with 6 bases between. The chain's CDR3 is CASSLYRHEQYF. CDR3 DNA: TGTGCCAGCAGTTTATACCGACACGAGCAGTACTTC. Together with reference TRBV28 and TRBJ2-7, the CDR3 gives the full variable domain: DVKVTQSSRYLVKRTGEKVFLECVQDMDHENMFWYRQDPGLGLRLIYFSYDVKMKEKGDIPEGYSVSREKKERFSLILESASTNQTSMYLCASSLYRHEQYFGPGTRLTVT.

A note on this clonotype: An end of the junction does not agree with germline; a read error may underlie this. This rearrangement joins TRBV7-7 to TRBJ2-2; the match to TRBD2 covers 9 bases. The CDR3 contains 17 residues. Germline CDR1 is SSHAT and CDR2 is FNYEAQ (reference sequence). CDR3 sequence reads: CASSPVGLAGLTGELFF. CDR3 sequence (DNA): TGTGCTAGCAGCCCCGTGGGGCTAGCGGGATTAACCGGGGAGCTGTTTTTT.

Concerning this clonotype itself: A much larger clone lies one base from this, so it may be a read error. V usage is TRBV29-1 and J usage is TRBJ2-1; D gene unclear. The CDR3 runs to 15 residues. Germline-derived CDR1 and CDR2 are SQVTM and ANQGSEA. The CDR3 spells CSVISGRSSYDEQFF. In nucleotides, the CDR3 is TGCAGCGTTATATCTGGCAGAAGCTCCTACGATGAGCAGTTCTTC.

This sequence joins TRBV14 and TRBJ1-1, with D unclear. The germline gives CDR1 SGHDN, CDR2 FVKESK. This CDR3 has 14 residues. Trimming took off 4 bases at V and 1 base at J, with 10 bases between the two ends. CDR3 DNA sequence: TGTGCCAGCAGCCGAATAGAAAAGAACACTGAAGCTTTCTTT. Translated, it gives CASSRIEKNTEAFF.

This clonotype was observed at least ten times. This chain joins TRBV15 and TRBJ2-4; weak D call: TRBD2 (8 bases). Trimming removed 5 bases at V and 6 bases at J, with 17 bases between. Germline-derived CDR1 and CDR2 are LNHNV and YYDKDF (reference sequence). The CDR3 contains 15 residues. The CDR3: CATSPREGAANIQYF. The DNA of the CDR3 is TGTGCCACCAGCCCCCGGGAGGGGGCGGCAAACATTCAGTACTTC.

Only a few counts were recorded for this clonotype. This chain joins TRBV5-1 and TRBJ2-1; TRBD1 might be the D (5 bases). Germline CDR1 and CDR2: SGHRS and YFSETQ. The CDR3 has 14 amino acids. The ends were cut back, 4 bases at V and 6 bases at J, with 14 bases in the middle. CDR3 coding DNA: TGCGCCAGCAGCCCCCTCATAGGGGCCAATGAGCAGTTCTTC. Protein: CASSPLIGANEQFF.

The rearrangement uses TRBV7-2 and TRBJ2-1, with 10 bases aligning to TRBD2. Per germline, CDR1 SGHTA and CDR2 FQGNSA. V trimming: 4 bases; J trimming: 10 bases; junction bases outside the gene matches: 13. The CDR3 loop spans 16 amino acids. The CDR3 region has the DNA TGTGCCAGCAGCTCACTCCACTCTAGCGGGAGTCGGGAGCAGTTCTTC. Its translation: CASSSLHSSGSREQFF.